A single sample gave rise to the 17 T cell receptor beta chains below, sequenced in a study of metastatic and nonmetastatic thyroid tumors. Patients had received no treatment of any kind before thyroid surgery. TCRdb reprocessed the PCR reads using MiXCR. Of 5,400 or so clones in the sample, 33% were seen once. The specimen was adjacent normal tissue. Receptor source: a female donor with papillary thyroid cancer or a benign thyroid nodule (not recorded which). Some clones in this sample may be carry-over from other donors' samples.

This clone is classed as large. The CDR3 spells CASSQGTESSYEQYF. The CDR3 bases are TGTGCCAGCAGCCAAGGGACAGAGTCGTCCTACGAGCAGTACTTC. The gene calls are TRBV6-1 and TRBJ2-7; 7 positions agree with TRBD1. Germline trimming cut 6 bases from V and 1 base from J; bases unmatched to any gene: 9. The CDR3 has 15 amino acids. The germline gives CDR1 MNHNS, CDR2 SASEGT.

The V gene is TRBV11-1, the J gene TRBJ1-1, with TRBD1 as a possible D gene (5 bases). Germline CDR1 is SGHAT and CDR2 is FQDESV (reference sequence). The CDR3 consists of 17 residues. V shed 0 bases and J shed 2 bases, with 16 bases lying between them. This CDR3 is CASSLAGPGHINTEAFF. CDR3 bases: TGTGCCAGCAGCTTAGCGGGACCAGGACACATAAACACTGAAGCTTTCTTT. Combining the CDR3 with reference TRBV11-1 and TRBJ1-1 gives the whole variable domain EAEVAQSPRYKITEKSQAVAFWCDPISGHATLYWYRQILGQGPELLVQFQDESVVDDSQLPKDRFSAERLKGVDSTLKIQPAELGDSAMYLCASSLAGPGHINTEAFFGQGTRLTVV.

The CDR3 DNA follows: TGTGCCAGCACCCCCTCCGCGGGGGGGCGGGGCGAGACCCAGTACTTC. This gives the protein CASTPSAGGRGETQYF. This sequence joins TRBV7-9 and TRBJ2-5; TRBD2 agrees at 9 bases. The J segment lost 5 bases and the V segment lost 7 bases, leaving 14 bases of the junction unmatched. Germline CDR1 and CDR2: SEHNR and FQNEAQ (reference sequence). CDR3 length: 16 residues.

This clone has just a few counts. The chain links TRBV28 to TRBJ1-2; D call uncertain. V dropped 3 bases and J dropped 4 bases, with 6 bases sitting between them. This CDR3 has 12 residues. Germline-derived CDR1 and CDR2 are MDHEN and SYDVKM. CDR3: CASSFLRYGYTF. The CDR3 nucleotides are TGTGCCAGCAGTTTTTTACGCTATGGCTACACCTTC.

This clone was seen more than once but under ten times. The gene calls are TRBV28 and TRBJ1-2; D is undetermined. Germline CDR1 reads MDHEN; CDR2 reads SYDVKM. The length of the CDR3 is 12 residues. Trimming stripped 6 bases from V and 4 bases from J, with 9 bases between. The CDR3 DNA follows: TGTGCCAGCAGGGACTGGACCTATGGCTACACCTTC. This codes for CASRDWTYGYTF.

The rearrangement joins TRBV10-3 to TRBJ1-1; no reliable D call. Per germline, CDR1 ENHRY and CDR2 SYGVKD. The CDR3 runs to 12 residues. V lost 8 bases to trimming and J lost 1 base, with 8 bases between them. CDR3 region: CAIRGENTEAFF. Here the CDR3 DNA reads TGTGCCATCCGAGGTGAGAACACTGAAGCTTTCTTT.

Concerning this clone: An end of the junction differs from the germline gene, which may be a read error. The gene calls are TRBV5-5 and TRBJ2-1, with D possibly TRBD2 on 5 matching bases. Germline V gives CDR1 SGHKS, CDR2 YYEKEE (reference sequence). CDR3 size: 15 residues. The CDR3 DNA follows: TGTGCCAGCAGCTTGGTCCGGGGTCGCAACAATGACCAGTTCTTC. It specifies CASSLVRGRNNDQFF. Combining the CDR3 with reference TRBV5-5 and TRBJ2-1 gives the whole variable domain DAGVTQSPTHLIKTRGQQVTLRCSPISGHKSVSWYQQVLGQGPQFIFQYYEKEERGRGNFPDRFSARQFPNYSSELNVNALLLGDSALYLCASSLVRGRNNDQFFGPGTRLTVL.

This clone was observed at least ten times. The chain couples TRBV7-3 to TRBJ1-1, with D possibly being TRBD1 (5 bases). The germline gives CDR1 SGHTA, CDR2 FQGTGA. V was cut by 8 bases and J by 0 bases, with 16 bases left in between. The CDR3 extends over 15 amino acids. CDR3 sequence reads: CASGNGGVMNTEAFF. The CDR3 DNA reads TGTGCCAGCGGAAACGGGGGGGTGATGAACACTGAAGCTTTCTTT.

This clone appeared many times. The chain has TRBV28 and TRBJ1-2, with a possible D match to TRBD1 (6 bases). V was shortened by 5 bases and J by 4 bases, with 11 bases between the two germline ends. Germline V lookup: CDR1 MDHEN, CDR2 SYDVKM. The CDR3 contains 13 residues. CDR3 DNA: TGTGCCAGCAGTCTCAGGGGTGGCTATGGCTACACCTTC. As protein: CASSLRGGYGYTF.

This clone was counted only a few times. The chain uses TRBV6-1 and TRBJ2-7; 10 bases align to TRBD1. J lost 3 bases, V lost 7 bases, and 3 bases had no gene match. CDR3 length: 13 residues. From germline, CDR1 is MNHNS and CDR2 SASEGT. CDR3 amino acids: CASIDRGLYEQYF. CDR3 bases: TGTGCCAGCATCGACAGGGGGCTCTACGAGCAGTACTTC.

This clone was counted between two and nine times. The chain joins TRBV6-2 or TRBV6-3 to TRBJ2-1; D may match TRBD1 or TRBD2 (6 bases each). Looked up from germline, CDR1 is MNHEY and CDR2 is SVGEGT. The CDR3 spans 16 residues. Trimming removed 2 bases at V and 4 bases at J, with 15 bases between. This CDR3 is CASSYRRGTPYNEQFF. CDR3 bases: TGTGCCAGCAGTTACCGGAGGGGGACACCATACAATGAGCAGTTCTTC.

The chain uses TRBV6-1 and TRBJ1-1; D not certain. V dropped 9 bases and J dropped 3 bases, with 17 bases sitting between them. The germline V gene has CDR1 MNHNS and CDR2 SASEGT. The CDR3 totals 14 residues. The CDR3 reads CASAEALGDTEAFF. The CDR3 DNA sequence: TGTGCCAGTGCAGAGGCGTTGGGTGACACTGAAGCTTTCTTT.

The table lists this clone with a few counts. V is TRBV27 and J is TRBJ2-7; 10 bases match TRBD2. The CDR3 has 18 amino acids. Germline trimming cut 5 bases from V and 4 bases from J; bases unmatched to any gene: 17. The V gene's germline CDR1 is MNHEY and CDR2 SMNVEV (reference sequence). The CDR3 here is CASSQAEGTSVAPYEQYF. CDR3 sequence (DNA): TGTGCCAGCAGTCAGGCCGAGGGGACTAGCGTAGCCCCTTACGAGCAGTACTTC.

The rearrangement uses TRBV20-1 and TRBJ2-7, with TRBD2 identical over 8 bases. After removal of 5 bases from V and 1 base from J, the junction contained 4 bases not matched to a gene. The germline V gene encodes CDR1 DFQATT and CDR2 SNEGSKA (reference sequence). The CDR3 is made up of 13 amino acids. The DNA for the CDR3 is TGCAGTGCTTCCGGGACTAGTTCCTACGAGCAGTACTTC. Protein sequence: CSASGTSSYEQYF.

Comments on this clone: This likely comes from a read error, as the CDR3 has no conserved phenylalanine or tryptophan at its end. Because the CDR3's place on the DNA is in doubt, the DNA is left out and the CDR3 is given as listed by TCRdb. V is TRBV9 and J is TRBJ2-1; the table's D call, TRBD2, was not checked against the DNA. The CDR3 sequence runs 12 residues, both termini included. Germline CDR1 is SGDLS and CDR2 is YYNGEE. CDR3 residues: CAGSVSPPEEFV.

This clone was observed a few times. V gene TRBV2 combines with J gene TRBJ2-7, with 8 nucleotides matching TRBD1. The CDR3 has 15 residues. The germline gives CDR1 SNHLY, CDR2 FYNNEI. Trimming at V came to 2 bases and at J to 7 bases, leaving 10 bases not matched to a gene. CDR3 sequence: CASSENYRGSGEQYF. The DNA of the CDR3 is TGTGCCAGCAGTGAAAATTACAGGGGGTCTGGGGAGCAGTACTTC.

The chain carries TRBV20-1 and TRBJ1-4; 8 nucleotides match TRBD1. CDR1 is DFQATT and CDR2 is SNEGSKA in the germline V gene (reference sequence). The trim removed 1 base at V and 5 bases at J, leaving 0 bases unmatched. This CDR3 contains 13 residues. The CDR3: CSARGTGNEKLFF. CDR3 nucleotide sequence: TGCAGTGCTAGAGGGACAGGGAATGAAAAACTGTTTTTT.